This T cell receptor beta chain emerged from a study of vaccination and CD4 T cells after COVID-19. Study in general: Overlapping spike peptides of SARS-CoV-2, HCoV-NL63, HCoV-OC43 and HCoV-229E stimulated the cells.

Oncomine TCR Beta short-read sequencing was applied to DNA from cultured CD4+ T cells. Genomic DNA extraction was carried out from cultured CD4+ T cells. TCRdb passed the PCR reads through MiXCR, listing each CDR3 protein once. In the table there are about 20,000 distinct CDR3 sequences, roughly 52% of which are singletons. Germline V gives CDR1 MNHEY, CDR2 SVGEGT. This CDR3 has 12 residues. V lost 6 bases and J lost 0, with 5 bases in between. This clonotype was seen only a few times. Antigen: not known. Study outcomes and limitations: Spike mono-reactivity was found in 304 of 307 vaccine-specific clones from convalescent patients.

The sample's treatment: roughly 10-day PBMC culture with coronavirus spike peptide pools or control peptides (ViraFEST assay). What was sequenced was CD4+ T cells from blood, cultured in vitro. The V and J genes are TRBV6-2 or TRBV6-3 and TRBJ1-2; D unclear. This TCR derives from a human donor who had recovered from COVID-19. CDR3 sequence reads: CASSNTNYGYTF. The CDR3 DNA sequence: TGTGCCAGCAGCAATACTAACTATGGCTACACCTTC.